The rows below give T cell receptor beta chains drawn from one sample of a study of blood T cell repertoires in COVID-19. The method was immunoSEQ multiplex PCR; TCRdb's version includes in-frame clones alone and lacks a portion of them. The table shows roughly 290,000 clones, with about 83% occurring only once. The sequenced material came from PBMCs or T cells enriched from blood (not recorded which). The source of these receptors is a woman in her forties who had recovered from COVID-19. The CDR3 runs from the conserved cysteine through the conserved F or W. D genes are given only for firm matches. Size is stated for part of the rows, as once, few or many counts, or as a class when the clone is expanded.

len	abundance	v_gene	j_gene	d_gene	CDR3aa	CDR3nt
15	.	TRBV6-2/TRBV6-3	TRBJ2-7	.	CASSYSVAKTYEQYF	TGTGCCAGCAGTTACTCGGTCGCGAAGACCTACGAGCAGTACTTC
14	few	TRBV7-8	TRBJ2-7	TRBD1	CASSFGTGSNEQYF	TGTGCCAGCAGCTTTGGGACAGGGAGCAACGAGCAGTACTTC
15	.	TRBV7-2	TRBJ2-2	.	CASSLMSSNTGELFF	TGTGCCAGCAGCTTAATGAGTTCGAACACCGGGGAGCTGTTTTTT
14	.	TRBV10-3	TRBJ1-1	.	CAISNREMNTEAFF	TGTGCCATCAGTAACAGAGAAATGAACACTGAAGCTTTCTTT
14	.	TRBV19	TRBJ2-1	.	CASSSSAAANEQFF	TGTGCCAGTAGTTCGTCAGCGGCCGCCAATGAGCAGTTCTTC
12	.	TRBV2	TRBJ1-1	.	CASSLRDTEAFF	TGTGCCAGCAGCCTCAGGGACACTGAAGCTTTCTTT
13	.	TRBV7-9	TRBJ2-3	.	CASSSPRRPTQYF	TGTGCCAGCAGCTCCCCTAGGAGGCCTACGCAGTATTTT
13	few	TRBV5-1	TRBJ1-2	.	CASSSPDTDGYTF	TGCGCCAGCAGCTCCCCGGACACCGATGGCTACACCTTC
16	.	TRBV28	TRBJ1-5	TRBD1	CASSFLGQGAYQPQHF	TGTGCCAGCAGTTTTCTTGGACAGGGGGCTTATCAGCCCCAGCATTTT
18	.	TRBV6-8	TRBJ2-2	TRBD2	CARRPLTSGRGAPGELFF	TGTGCCCGCCGGCCCCTGACTAGCGGGAGAGGGGCCCCCGGGGAGCTGTTTTTT
16	.	TRBV29-1	TRBJ2-6	.	CSVRGWTAPGANVLTF	TGCAGCGTTCGGGGGTGGACGGCCCCTGGGGCCAACGTCCTGACTTTC
15	.	TRBV3-1/TRBV3-2	TRBJ1-1	.	CASSQERVKNTEAFF	TGTGCCAGCAGCCAAGAAAGAGTTAAGAACACTGAAGCTTTCTTT
18	.	TRBV28	TRBJ2-1	TRBD2	CASSFLSKAGKGHNEQFF	TGTGCCAGCAGTTTCCTTAGTAAAGCGGGAAAGGGCCACAATGAGCAGTTCTTC
15	.	TRBV5-1	TRBJ2-2	TRBD2	CASSVSTSGSGELFF	TGCGCCAGCAGCGTTAGTACTAGCGGGTCCGGGGAGCTGTTTTTT
15	.	TRBV7-8	TRBJ1-5	TRBD1	CASSSTGTGNQPQHF	TGTGCCAGCAGCTCTACCGGGACAGGGAATCAGCCCCAGCATTTT
15	.	TRBV19	TRBJ2-5	TRBD2	CASSMSRAGGETQYF	TGTGCCAGTAGTATGTCCAGAGCGGGAGGAGAGACCCAGTACTTC
13	once	TRBV6-2/TRBV6-3	TRBJ2-5	.	CASSYQTSETQYF	TGTGCCAGCAGTTACCAAACTTCGGAGACCCAGTACTTC
16	.	TRBV18	TRBJ1-4	.	CASSLGHQATNEKLFF	TGTGCCAGCTCATTAGGACACCAAGCAACTAATGAAAAACTGTTTTTT
13	.	TRBV7-3	TRBJ2-4	TRBD2	CASSEYRGDIQYF	TGTGCCAGCAGCGAGTATCGGGGGGACATTCAGTACTTC
15	.	TRBV7-3	TRBJ1-1	TRBD1	CASSQGQAMNTEAFF	TGTGCCAGCAGCCAGGGACAGGCCATGAACACTGAAGCTTTCTTT
16	.	TRBV28	TRBJ2-7	TRBD2	CASRSSGSVGFYEQYF	TGTGCCAGCAGGTCTAGCGGGAGTGTTGGGTTCTACGAGCAGTACTTC
14	.	TRBV15	TRBJ1-2	.	CATSRARAAYGYTF	TGTGCCACCAGCAGAGCCAGGGCGGCCTATGGCTACACCTTC
18	.	TRBV10-1	TRBJ2-1	.	CASSESIGVSKTYNEQFF	TGCGCCAGCAGTGAGTCGATAGGGGTAAGCAAGACCTACAATGAGCAGTTCTTC
12	once	TRBV29-1	TRBJ1-5	TRBD1	CSVSGGNQPQHF	TGCAGCGTGTCAGGGGGTAATCAGCCCCAGCATTTT
15	once	TRBV7-9	TRBJ1-4	.	CASSPSRVSSEKLFF	TGTGCCAGCAGTCCCTCCAGGGTGTCCAGTGAAAAACTGTTTTTT
15	.	TRBV7-8	TRBJ1-1	TRBD1	CASSFLGTGSTEAFF	TGTGCCAGCAGCTTCCTCGGGACAGGGAGCACTGAAGCTTTCTTT
14	.	TRBV5-4	TRBJ1-6	.	CASSLIQNNSPLHF	TGTGCCAGCAGCTTGATCCAGAATAATTCACCCCTCCACTTT
14	.	TRBV7-8	TRBJ2-7	TRBD1	CASSPGTDLYEQYF	TGTGCCAGCAGCCCTGGGACAGACCTATACGAGCAGTACTTC
13	.	TRBV19	TRBJ1-1	.	CASPLWGRPEAFF	TGTGCCAGCCCCCTTTGGGGGAGGCCTGAAGCTTTCTTT
13	.	TRBV5-4	TRBJ2-7	.	CASSSLGLYEQYF	TGTGCCAGCAGCTCCTTGGGACTCTACGAGCAGTACTTC
16	.	TRBV28	TRBJ2-3	.	CASAAPRAGSTDTQYF	TGTGCCAGCGCTGCCCCGAGGGCAGGTAGCACAGATACGCAGTATTTT
15	once	TRBV10-1	TRBJ2-7	TRBD1	CARTDEQGGSYEQYF	TGCGCCAGAACGGATGAACAGGGGGGCTCCTACGAGCAGTACTTC
17	.	TRBV7-6	TRBJ2-7	TRBD2	CASSLAPGGSQSYEQYF	TGTGCCAGCAGCTTAGCGCCCGGCGGGAGCCAATCCTACGAGCAGTACTTC
15	.	TRBV6-5	TRBJ1-3	TRBD1	CASRSLTGGADTIYF	TGTGCCAGCAGAAGCCTGACAGGGGGAGCGGACACCATATATTTT
15	once	TRBV9	TRBJ2-3	TRBD2	CASSPRTSGIDTQYF	TGTGCCAGCAGCCCGCGGACTAGCGGGATTGATACGCAGTATTTT
15	.	TRBV3-1/TRBV3-2	TRBJ1-2	.	CASSHRSGEGYGYTF	TGTGCCAGCAGCCATAGGAGCGGGGAAGGCTATGGCTACACCTTC
15	.	TRBV18	TRBJ2-1	TRBD1	CASSPNRGPSNEQFF	TGTGCCAGCTCACCAAACAGGGGGCCCAGCAATGAGCAGTTCTTC
16	once	TRBV19	TRBJ2-7	.	CASSTPWRGNSYEQYF	TGTGCCAGTAGTACCCCTTGGCGGGGAAACTCCTACGAGCAGTACTTC
14	.	TRBV6-5	TRBJ2-7	TRBD2	CASRDSGRAGGQYF	TGTGCCAGCAGAGATAGCGGGAGGGCCGGCGGGCAGTACTTC
13	.	TRBV28	TRBJ2-7	.	CASTLRGTYEQYF	TGTGCCAGCACCCTTAGGGGGACCTACGAGCAGTACTTC
19	.	TRBV7-8	TRBJ2-1	TRBD1	CASSLGQGARVGSYNEQFF	TGTGCCAGCAGCTTGGGACAGGGTGCTCGGGTGGGTTCCTACAATGAGCAGTTCTTC
15	.	TRBV5-5	TRBJ1-5	.	CASSRRVGHNQPQHF	TGTGCCAGCAGCCGGCGAGTGGGGCACAATCAGCCCCAGCATTTT
15	.	TRBV11-2	TRBJ2-4	TRBD2	CASSLDLAGRDIQYF	TGTGCCAGCAGCTTAGATTTGGCAGGGAGGGACATTCAGTACTTC
15	.	TRBV6-2/TRBV6-3	TRBJ1-2	TRBD1	CASSSTGGLSYGYTF	TGTGCCAGCAGTTCAACAGGGGGACTGAGCTATGGCTACACCTTC
14	once	TRBV7-9	TRBJ2-3	.	CASSLAGSTDTQYF	TGTGCCAGCAGCTTAGCTGGCAGCACAGATACGCAGTATTTT
16	.	TRBV21-1	TRBJ2-5	.	CASSKRGTGSQETQYF	TGTGCCAGCAGCAAGAGGGGGACAGGGTCCCAAGAGACCCAGTACTTC
12	.	TRBV11-1	TRBJ2-7	TRBD2	CASSPTSAEQYF	TGTGCCAGCAGCCCTACTAGCGCCGAGCAGTACTTC
14	.	TRBV30	TRBJ2-2	TRBD2	CAWRGLANTGELFF	TGTGCCTGGAGGGGACTAGCGAACACCGGGGAGCTGTTTTTT
18	.	TRBV11-2	TRBJ2-6	TRBD1	CASSLRGQVLSGANVLTF	TGTGCCAGCAGCTTACGAGGACAGGTACTCTCTGGGGCCAACGTCCTGACTTTC
15	once	TRBV19	TRBJ1-5	TRBD1	CASSIVQGVRQPQHF	TGTGCCAGTAGTATCGTACAGGGGGTTCGGCAGCCCCAGCATTTT
15	.	TRBV2	TRBJ2-1	.	CASSNLRGSYNEQFF	TGTGCCAGCAGCAATCTTCGGGGCTCCTACAATGAGCAGTTCTTC
14	.	TRBV11-3	TRBJ2-2	.	CASRLDRDTGELFF	TGTGCCAGCAGGCTGGACAGAGACACCGGGGAGCTGTTTTTT
15	.	TRBV5-1	TRBJ1-2	TRBD1	CASSPGQGTVYGYTF	TGCGCCAGCAGCCCGGGACAGGGGACGGTCTATGGCTACACCTTC
15	.	TRBV27	TRBJ2-7	TRBD1	CASSPRQGVYYEQYF	TGTGCCAGCAGTCCCCGACAGGGAGTATACTACGAGCAGTACTTC
16	.	TRBV10-3	TRBJ2-7	TRBD1	CAISESRDRGHYEQYF	TGTGCCATCAGTGAGTCGCGGGACAGGGGGCACTACGAGCAGTACTTC